This entry features one T cell receptor beta chain sequence. The CDR3 length is 15 residues. V trimming: 0 bases; J trimming: 5 bases; junction bases outside the gene matches: 4. Germline loops: CDR1 MNHEY, CDR2 SVGAGI. This entry comes from a study of patients and donors after allogeneic stem cell transplantation. TCRdb passed the RT-PCR reads through MiXCR, listing each CDR3 protein once. The table shows more than 850,000 distinct CDR3 sequences, with over 15% occurring only once. The TCR comes from a human donor who was either an allogeneic HSCT recipient or a stem cell or donor lymphocyte infusion donor (not recorded which). It is not recorded whose cells these are; they may come from a transplant donor. The sample taken for sequencing was blood, either unsorted or a sorted T cell fraction (not recorded which). The rearrangement joins TRBV6-5 to TRBJ2-5, with TRBD1 identical over 9 bases. The CDR3, as DNA: TGTGCCAGCAGTTACTCGACAGGGGGGCGGGAGACCCAGTACTTC. Translating gives CASSYSTGGRETQYF.